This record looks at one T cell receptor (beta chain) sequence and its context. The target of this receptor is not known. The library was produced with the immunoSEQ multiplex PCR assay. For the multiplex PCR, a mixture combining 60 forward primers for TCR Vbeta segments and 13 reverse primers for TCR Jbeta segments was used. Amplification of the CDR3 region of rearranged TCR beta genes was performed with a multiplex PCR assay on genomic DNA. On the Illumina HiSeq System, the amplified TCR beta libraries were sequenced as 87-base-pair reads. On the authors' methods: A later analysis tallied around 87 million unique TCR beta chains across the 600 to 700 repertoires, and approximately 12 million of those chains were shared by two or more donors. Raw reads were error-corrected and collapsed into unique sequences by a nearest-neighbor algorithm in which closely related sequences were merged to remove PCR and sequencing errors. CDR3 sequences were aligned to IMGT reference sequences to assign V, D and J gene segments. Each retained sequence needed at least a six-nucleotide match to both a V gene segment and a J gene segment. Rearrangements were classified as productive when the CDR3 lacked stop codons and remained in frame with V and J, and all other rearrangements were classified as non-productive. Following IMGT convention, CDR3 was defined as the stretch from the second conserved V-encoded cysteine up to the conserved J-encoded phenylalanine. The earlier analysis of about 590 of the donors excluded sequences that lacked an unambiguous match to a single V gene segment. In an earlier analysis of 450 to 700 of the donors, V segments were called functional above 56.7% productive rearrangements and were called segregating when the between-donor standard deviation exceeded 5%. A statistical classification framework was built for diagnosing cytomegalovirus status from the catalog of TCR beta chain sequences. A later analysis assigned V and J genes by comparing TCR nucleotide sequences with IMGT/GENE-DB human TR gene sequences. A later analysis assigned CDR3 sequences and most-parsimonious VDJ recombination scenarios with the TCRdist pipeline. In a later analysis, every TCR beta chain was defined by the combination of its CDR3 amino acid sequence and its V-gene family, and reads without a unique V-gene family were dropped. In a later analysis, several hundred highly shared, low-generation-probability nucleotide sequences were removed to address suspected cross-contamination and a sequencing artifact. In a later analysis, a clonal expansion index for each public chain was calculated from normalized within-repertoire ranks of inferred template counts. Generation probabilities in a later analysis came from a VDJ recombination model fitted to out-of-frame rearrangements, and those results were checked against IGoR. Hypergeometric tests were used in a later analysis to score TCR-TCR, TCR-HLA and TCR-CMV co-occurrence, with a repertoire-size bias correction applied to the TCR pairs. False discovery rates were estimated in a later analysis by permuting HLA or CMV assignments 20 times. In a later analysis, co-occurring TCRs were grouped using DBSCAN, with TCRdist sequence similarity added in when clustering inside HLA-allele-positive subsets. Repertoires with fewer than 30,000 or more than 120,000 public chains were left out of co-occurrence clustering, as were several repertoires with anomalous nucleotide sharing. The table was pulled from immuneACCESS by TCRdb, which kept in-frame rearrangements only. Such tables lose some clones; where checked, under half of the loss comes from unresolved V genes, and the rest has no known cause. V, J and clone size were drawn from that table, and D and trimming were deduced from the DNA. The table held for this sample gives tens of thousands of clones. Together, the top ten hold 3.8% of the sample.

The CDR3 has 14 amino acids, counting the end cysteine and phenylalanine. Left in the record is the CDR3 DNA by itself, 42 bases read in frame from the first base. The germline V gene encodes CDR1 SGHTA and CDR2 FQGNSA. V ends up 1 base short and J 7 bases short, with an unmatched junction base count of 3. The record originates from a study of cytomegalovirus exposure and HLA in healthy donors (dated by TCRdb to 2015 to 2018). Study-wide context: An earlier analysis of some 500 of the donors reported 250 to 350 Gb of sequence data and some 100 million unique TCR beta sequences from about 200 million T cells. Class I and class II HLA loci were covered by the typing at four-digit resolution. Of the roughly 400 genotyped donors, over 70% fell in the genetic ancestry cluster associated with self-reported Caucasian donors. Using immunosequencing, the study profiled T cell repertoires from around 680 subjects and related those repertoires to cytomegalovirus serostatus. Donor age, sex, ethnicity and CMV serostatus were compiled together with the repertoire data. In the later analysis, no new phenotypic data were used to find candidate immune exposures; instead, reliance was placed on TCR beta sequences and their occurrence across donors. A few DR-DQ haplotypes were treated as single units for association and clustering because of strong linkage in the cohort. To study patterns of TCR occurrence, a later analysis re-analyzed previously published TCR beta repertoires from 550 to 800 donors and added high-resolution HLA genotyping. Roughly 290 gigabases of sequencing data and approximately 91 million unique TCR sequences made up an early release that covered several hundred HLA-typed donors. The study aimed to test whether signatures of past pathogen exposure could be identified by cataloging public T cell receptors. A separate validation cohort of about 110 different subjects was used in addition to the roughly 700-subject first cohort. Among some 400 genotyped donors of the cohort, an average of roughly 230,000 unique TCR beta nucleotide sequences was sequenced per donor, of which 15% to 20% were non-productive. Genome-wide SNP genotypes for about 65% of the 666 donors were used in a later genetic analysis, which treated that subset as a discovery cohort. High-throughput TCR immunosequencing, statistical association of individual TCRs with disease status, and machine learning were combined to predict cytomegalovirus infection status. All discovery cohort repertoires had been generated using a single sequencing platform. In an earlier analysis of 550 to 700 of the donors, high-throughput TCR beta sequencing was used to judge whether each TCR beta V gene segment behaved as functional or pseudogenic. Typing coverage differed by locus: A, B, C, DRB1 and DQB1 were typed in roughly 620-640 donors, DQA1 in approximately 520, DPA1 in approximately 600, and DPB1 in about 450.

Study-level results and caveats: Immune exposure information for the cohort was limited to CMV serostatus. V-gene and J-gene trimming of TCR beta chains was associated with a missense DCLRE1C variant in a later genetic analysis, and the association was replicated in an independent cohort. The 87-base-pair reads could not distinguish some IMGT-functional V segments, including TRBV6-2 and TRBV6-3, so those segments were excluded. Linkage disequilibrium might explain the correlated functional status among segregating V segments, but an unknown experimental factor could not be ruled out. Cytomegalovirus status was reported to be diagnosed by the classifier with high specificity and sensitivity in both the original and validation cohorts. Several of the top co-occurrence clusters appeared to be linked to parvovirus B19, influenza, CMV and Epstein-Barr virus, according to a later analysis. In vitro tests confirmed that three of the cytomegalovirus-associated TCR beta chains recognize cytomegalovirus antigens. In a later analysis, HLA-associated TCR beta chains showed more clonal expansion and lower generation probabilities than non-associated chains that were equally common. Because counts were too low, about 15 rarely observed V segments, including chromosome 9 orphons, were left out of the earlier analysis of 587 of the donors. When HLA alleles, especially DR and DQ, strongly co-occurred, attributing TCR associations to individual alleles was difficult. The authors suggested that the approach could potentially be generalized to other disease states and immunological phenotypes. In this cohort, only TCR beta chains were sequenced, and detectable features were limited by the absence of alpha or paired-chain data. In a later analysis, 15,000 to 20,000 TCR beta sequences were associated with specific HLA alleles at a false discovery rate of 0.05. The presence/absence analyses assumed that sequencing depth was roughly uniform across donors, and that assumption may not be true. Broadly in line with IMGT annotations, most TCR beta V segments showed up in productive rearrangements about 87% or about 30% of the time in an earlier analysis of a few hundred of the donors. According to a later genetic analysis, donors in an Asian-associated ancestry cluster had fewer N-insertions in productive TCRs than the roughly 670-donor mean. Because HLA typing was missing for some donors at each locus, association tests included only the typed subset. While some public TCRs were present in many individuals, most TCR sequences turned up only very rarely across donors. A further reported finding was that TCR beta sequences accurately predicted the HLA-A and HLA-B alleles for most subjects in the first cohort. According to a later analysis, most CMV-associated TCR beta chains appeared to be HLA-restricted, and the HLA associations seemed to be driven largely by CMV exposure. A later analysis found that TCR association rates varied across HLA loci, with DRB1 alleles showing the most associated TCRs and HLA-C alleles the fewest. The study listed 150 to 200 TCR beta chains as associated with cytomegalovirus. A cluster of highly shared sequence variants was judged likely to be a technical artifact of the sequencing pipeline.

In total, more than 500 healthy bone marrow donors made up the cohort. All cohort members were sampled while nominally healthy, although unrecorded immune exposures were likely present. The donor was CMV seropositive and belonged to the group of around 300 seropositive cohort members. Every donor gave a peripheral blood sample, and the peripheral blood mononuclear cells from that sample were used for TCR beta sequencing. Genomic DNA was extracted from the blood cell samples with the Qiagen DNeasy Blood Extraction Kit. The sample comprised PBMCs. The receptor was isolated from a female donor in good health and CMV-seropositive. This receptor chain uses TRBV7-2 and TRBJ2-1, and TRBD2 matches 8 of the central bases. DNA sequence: TGTGCCAGCAGCTTAGACGGGGGGGCGAATGAGCAGTTCTTC. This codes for CASSLDGGANEQFF. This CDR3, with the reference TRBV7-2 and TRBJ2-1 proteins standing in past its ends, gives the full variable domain GAGVSQSPSNKVTEKGKDVELRCDPISGHTALYWYRQSLGQGLEFLIYFQGNSAPDKSGLPSDRFSAERTGGSVSTLTIQRTQQEDSAVYLCASSLDGGANEQFFGPGTRLTVL.